The clone carrying this T cell receptor beta chain was seen more than once but under ten times. Trimming removed 5 bases at V and 1 base at J, with 14 bases between. CDR3 length: 15 residues. Germline CDR1 and CDR2: GTSNPN and SVGIG (reference sequence). These data come from a study of cytomegalovirus exposure and HLA in healthy donors. A multiplex PCR was run with 60 Vbeta primers and 13 Jbeta primers. Assay used: immunoSEQ multiplex PCR; TCRdb lists only in-frame clones, some missing. The sample holds approximately 190,000 clones, less than 90% seen once. The sequenced sample consisted of PBMCs. This receptor was taken from a boy aged 5-17 years in good health and CMV-seronegative. The J gene is TRBJ2-2, the V gene TRBV30; the D gene is possibly TRBD1 (6 bases). This CDR3 is CAWCFPDRNTGELFF. CDR3 nucleotides: TGTGCCTGGTGTTTCCCGGACAGGAACACCGGGGAGCTGTTTTTT. Complete variable domain (other parts from reference TRBV30 and TRBJ2-2): SQTIHQWPATLVQPVGSPLSLECTVEGTSNPNLYWYRQAAGRGLQLLFYSVGIGQISSEVPQNLSASRPQDRQFILSSKKLLLSDSGFYLCAWCFPDRNTGELFFGEGSRLTVL.